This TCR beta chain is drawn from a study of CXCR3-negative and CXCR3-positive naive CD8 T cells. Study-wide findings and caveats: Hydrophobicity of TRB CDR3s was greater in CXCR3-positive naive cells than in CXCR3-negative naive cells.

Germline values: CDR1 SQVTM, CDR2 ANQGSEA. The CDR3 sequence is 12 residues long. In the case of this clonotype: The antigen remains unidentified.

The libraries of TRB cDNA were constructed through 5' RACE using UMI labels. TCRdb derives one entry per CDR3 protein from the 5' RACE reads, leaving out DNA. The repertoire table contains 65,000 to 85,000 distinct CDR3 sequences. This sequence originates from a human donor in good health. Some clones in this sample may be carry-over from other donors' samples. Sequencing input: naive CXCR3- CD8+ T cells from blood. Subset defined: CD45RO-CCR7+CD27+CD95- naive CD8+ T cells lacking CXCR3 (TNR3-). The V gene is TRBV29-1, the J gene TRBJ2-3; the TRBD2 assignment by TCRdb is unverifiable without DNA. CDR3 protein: CSVEVGADTQYF.